One and the same sample provided the 15 T cell receptor beta chains below, sequenced in a study of T cells in Graves' hyperthyroidism and ophthalmopathy. Regions amplified from RNA transcripts were the TCR beta CDR3 regions. HTBI primers were employed in a first-round RT-PCR of the TCR CDR3. TCRdb used MiXCR to reprocess the multiplex PCR reads, holding one entry per CDR3 protein. The sample has under 800,000 distinct CDR3 sequences, roughly 15% seen once. Sequencing was carried out using blood. These receptor sequences come from a woman between 18 and 30 years old with Graves' hyperthyroidism.

This clonotype was recorded many times. The chain uses TRBV18 and TRBJ2-2; 7 nucleotides agree with TRBD2. The CDR3 consists of 15 residues. V shed 3 bases, J shed 7 bases, and the junction held 8 bases outside the gene matches. From germline, CDR1 is KGHSH and CDR2 LQKENI. The CDR3 is CASSPGGSVVGELFF. As DNA, the CDR3 is TGTGCCAGCTCACCGGGCGGGAGCGTGGTCGGGGAGCTGTTTTTT.

The rearrangement joins TRBV4-3 to TRBJ2-5, with D perhaps TRBD2 (7 bases). CDR1 is LGHNA and CDR2 is YSLEER in the germline V gene. V dropped 0 bases and J dropped 14 bases, with 16 bases sitting between them. This CDR3 has 13 residues. In DNA form, the CDR3 reads TGCGCCAGCAGCCAAGAGGGGGGGCAGGGCGTCTACTTC. Its protein is CASSQEGGQGVYF.

This clonotype appeared many times. The chain combines TRBV7-6 with TRBJ2-2; D tentatively reads TRBD1 or TRBD2 (5 bases each). The CDR3 is 16 residues long. Germline values: CDR1 SGHVS, CDR2 FNYEAQ. V shed 5 bases and J shed 3 bases, with 16 bases lying between them. This chain's CDR3 is CASSNSWGRYTGELFF. The DNA of the CDR3 is TGTGCCAGCAGCAATAGCTGGGGACGTTACACCGGGGAGCTGTTTTTT.

The sample holds many counts of this clonotype. The chain links TRBV15 to TRBJ2-3; D is undetermined. Trimming shortened V by 1 base and J by 2 bases, and 1 base separated the two germline ends. Germline lookup yields CDR1 LNHNV and CDR2 YYDKDF (reference sequence). The CDR3 length is 12 residues. DNA for the CDR3: TGTGCCACCAGCAGAGTCACAGATACGCAGTATTTT. Translation: CATSRVTDTQYF.

In this sample, this clonotype turned up many times. This chain uses TRBV5-1 with TRBJ2-3; D is ambiguous. The CDR3 is made up of 13 amino acids. Germline-derived CDR1 and CDR2 are SGHRS and YFSETQ. V lost 2 bases and J lost 1, with 5 bases in between. The CDR3 here is CASSFPGTDTQYF. The CDR3 region has the DNA TGCGCCAGCAGCTTCCCTGGCACAGATACGCAGTATTTT. Full variable domain (remainder filled in from reference TRBV5-1 and TRBJ2-3): KAGVTQTPRYLIKTRGQQVTLSCSPISGHRSVSWYQQTPGQGLQFLFEYFSETQRNKGNFPGRFSGRQFSNSRSEMNVSTLELGDSALYLCASSFPGTDTQYFGPGTRLTVL.

This clonotype was detected many times. This chain joins TRBV2 and TRBJ1-1; maybe TRBD1 (6 bases). V lost 7 bases, J lost 1 base, and 13 bases lay in between. The CDR3 spans 14 residues. CDR1 and CDR2 from the germline V gene are SNHLY and FYNNEI. The CDR3 DNA sequence: TGTGCCAGCACCTACAGGGACACGAACACTGAAGCTTTCTTT. Protein: CASTYRDTNTEAFF.

The chain carries TRBV20-1 and TRBJ2-1, with TRBD2 as a possible D gene (6 bases). V was shortened by 3 bases and J by 0 bases, with 15 bases between the two germline ends. The length of the CDR3 is 16 residues. Germline lookup yields CDR1 DFQATT and CDR2 SNEGSKA (reference sequence). The DNA of the CDR3 is TGCAGTGCTAGCCTGGGACTTTCGAGCTCCTACAATGAGCAGTTCTTC. Protein sequence: CSASLGLSSSYNEQFF.

This clonotype appeared a few times. The genes are TRBV2 and TRBJ1-2, with 10 bases lining up with TRBD1. Germline V CDR1 and CDR2: SNHLY, FYNNEI. CDR3 length equals 12 residues. Trimming removed 8 bases from V and 7 bases from J; junction bases left unmatched: 4. The CDR3 loop reads CASEGDRGGYTF. The CDR3 nucleotides read TGTGCCAGCGAGGGGGACAGGGGTGGCTACACCTTC.

The chain is built from TRBV2 and TRBJ2-3; D is possibly TRBD2 (6 bases). Between the trimmed V and J ends, which lost 8 bases and 5 bases, there was a span of 17 bases. The germline V gene has CDR1 SNHLY and CDR2 FYNNEI. This CDR3 region has 14 residues. CDR3 in amino acids: CASYRERGGDTQYF. Here the CDR3 DNA reads TGTGCCAGCTATCGGGAGCGCGGCGGAGATACGCAGTATTTT.

This clonotype was found many times. V gene TRBV28 combines with J gene TRBJ1-5; TRBD1 matches 9 bases. The CDR3 totals 12 residues. The V and J ends lost 8 bases and 7 bases, in that order; junction bases with no gene match: 3. Germline lookup yields CDR1 MDHEN and CDR2 SYDVKM. Written as DNA, the CDR3 is TGTGCCAGCGGGACAGGGCGGCAGCCCCAGCATTTT. Its translation: CASGTGRQPQHF.

Regarding this clonotype: The junction departs from germline at one end; a sequencing error may be responsible. The J gene is TRBJ2-3, the V gene TRBV5-5; D ambiguous. This CDR3 has 12 amino acids. CDR1 and CDR2 (germline): SGHKS, YYEKEE (reference sequence). The CDR3 DNA reads TGTACCAGCAGCTTGGAGTCAGATACGCAGTATTTT. Protein sequence: CTSSLESDTQYF.

This clonotype turned up a few times. This chain links TRBV30 with TRBJ1-6; D is perhaps TRBD1 (6 bases). The germline CDR1 and CDR2 sequences are GTSNPN and SVGIG (reference sequence). V was cut by 4 bases and J by 4 bases, with 14 bases left in between. The CDR3 spans 15 residues. CDR3 protein: CAWTPGGRYNSPLHF. CDR3 nucleotide sequence: TGTGCCTGGACGCCGGGGGGGCGGTATAATTCACCCCTCCACTTT. The variable domain in full, completed from reference TRBV30 and TRBJ1-6, reads SQTIHQWPATLVQPVGSPLSLECTVEGTSNPNLYWYRQAAGRGLQLLFYSVGIGQISSEVPQNLSASRPQDRQFILSSKKLLLSDSGFYLCAWTPGGRYNSPLHFGNGTRLTVT.

This sequence joins TRBV2 and TRBJ1-4, with TRBD1 identical over 7 bases. This CDR3 has 16 amino acids. CDR1 SNHLY and CDR2 FYNNEI come from the germline V gene. The V segment lost 6 bases and the J segment 3 bases; nucleotides outside the gene matches: 10. The DNA for the CDR3 is TGTGCCAGCAGCCCCACAGGGGCCGAGGCTAATGAAAAACTGTTTTTT. As protein: CASSPTGAEANEKLFF.

The rearrangement joins TRBV12-3 or TRBV12-4 to TRBJ1-4; D unclear. The CDR3 has 13 amino acids. The V gene lost 5 bases and the J gene lost 8 bases, with 12 bases spanning the gap. CDR3 protein: CASSPLREEKLFF. CDR3 coding DNA: TGTGCCAGCAGTCCCCTCAGAGAGGAAAAACTGTTTTTT.

The genes are TRBV10-3 and TRBJ2-3; 8 positions agree with TRBD2. Germline V gene data show CDR1 as ENHRY and CDR2 as SYGVKD. V shed 4 bases and J 4 bases; nucleotides not matched to a gene: 7. The CDR3 has 15 residues. The CDR3 here is CAISGSGKGADTQYF. In DNA form, the CDR3 reads TGTGCCATCAGTGGTAGCGGGAAGGGCGCAGATACGCAGTATTTT.